These 28 T cell receptor beta chains originate from one sample sequenced in a study of T cell changes during pregnancy in multiple sclerosis. Assay used: immunoSEQ multiplex PCR; TCRdb lists only in-frame clones, some missing. In the table there are tens of thousands of clones, approximately 90% of which are singletons. Sequencing was performed on CD4+ T cells from peripheral blood mononuclear cells, taken in the first trimester of pregnancy. All receptors come from a female donor with multiple sclerosis, enrolled in a pregnancy study.

The gene calls are TRBV7-8 and TRBJ2-7; a possible D gene is TRBD1 (8 bases). Germline-derived CDR1 and CDR2 are SGHVS and FQNEAQ. Trimming took 5 bases from V and 7 from J, leaving 18 bases between them. CDR3 length: 14 residues. The chain's CDR3 is CASSPITGGGEQYF. In nucleotides, the CDR3 is TGTGCCAGCAGCCCAATAACAGGGGGAGGGGAGCAGTACTTC.

The chain has TRBV7-9 and TRBJ2-4, with TRBD1 matching over 8 bases. Germline V lookup: CDR1 SEHNR, CDR2 FQNEAQ (reference sequence). V lost 5 bases, J lost 3 bases, and 6 bases stayed unmatched. The length of the CDR3 is 15 residues. The CDR3 coding sequence is TGTGCCAGCAGCGGCAGGACAGGGAACAAAAACATTCAGTACTTC. Amino acids: CASSGRTGNKNIQYF. Combining the CDR3 with reference TRBV7-9 and TRBJ2-4 gives the whole variable domain DTGVSQNPRHKITKRGQNVTFRCDPISEHNRLYWYRQTLGQGPEFLTYFQNEAQLEKSRLLSDRFSAERPKGSFSTLEIQRTEQGDSAMYLCASSGRTGNKNIQYFGAGTRLSVL.

CDR3 loop: CASSPLRGESYNEQFF. The CDR3 DNA follows: TGTGCCAGCAGCCCTCTCAGGGGCGAGTCCTACAATGAGCAGTTCTTC. The gene calls are TRBV7-2 and TRBJ2-1, with D tentatively TRBD1 (6 bases). The germline CDR1 and CDR2 sequences are SGHTA and FQGNSA. The CDR3 has 16 amino acids. Trimming pared 5 bases from V and 1 base from J, leaving 15 bases between. Drawing the rest from reference TRBV7-2 and TRBJ2-1, the complete variable domain is GAGVSQSPSNKVTEKGKDVELRCDPISGHTALYWYRQSLGQGLEFLIYFQGNSAPDKSGLPSDRFSAERTGGSVSTLTIQRTQQEDSAVYLCASSPLRGESYNEQFFGPGTRLTVL.

The chain employs TRBV19 and TRBJ1-1; TRBD1 aligns across 7 bases. Germline V gene sequence: CDR1 LNHDA, CDR2 SQIVND (reference sequence). This CDR3 comprises 16 residues. Trimming removed 9 bases from V and 1 base from J; junction bases left unmatched: 14. The CDR3 sequence is CASPPGGIRENTEAFF. CDR3 nucleotides: TGTGCCAGCCCCCCAGGGGGGATTCGTGAGAACACTGAAGCTTTCTTT.

The CDR3 coding sequence is TGTGCCAGCAGCGTAGTGACTAGCGGGGGGTTAAGCACAGATACGCAGTATTTT. Amino acids: CASSVVTSGGLSTDTQYF. The J gene is TRBJ2-3, the V gene TRBV9; 13 positions agree with TRBD2. In germline, CDR1 is SGDLS, CDR2 YYNGEE. J gave up 0 bases and V 0 bases, and 4 bases lay outside the gene matches. This CDR3 region has 18 residues.

The V call is TRBV9, the J call TRBJ2-1; 7 bases line up with TRBD2. V was clipped by 0 bases and J by 5 bases; unmatched bases: 14. CDR1 is SGDLS and CDR2 is YYNGEE in the germline V gene. The CDR3 is made up of 18 amino acids. The CDR3 nucleotides are TGTGCCAGCAGCGTAGGTAGCGGACCCTTGCGGGGGAACAATGAGCAGTTCTTC. Translating it yields CASSVGSGPLRGNNEQFF. Filled out from reference TRBV9 and TRBJ2-1, the complete variable domain reads DSGVTQTPKHLITATGQRVTLRCSPRSGDLSVYWYQQSLDQGLQFLIQYYNGEERAKGNILERFSAQQFPDLHSELNLSSLELGDSALYFCASSVGSGPLRGNNEQFFGPGTRLTVL.

Within the sample, this clone is medium-sized. The chain uses TRBV30 and TRBJ1-1; 9 bases map to TRBD1. Germline lookup yields CDR1 GTSNPN and CDR2 SVGIG (reference sequence). V trimming: 3 bases; J trimming: 6 bases; junction bases outside the gene matches: 5. CDR3 length equals 13 residues. The CDR3 is CAWSRDREAEAFF. The CDR3 bases are TGTGCCTGGAGCCGGGACAGGGAGGCTGAAGCTTTCTTT.

V and J are TRBV28 and TRBJ1-2; D perhaps matches TRBD1 (5 bases). V was clipped by 4 bases and J by 4 bases, with 16 bases between them. The CDR3 spans 15 residues. Germline assignment: CDR1 MDHEN and CDR2 SYDVKM. The CDR3 loop reads CASSSQGLGSYGYTF. CDR3 coding DNA: TGTGCCAGCAGTTCCCAGGGACTGGGGAGCTATGGCTACACCTTC.

The chain employs TRBV15 and TRBJ1-2; the match to TRBD1 covers 7 bases. The germline V gene encodes CDR1 LNHNV and CDR2 YYDKDF (reference sequence). The CDR3 runs 19 residues. V trimming: 2 bases; J trimming: 4 bases; junction bases outside the gene matches: 19. CDR3 in DNA: TGTGCCACCAGCAGAAAAACCCTCCGGGACAGCAAGAGATCCTATGGCTACACCTTC. Translating it yields CATSRKTLRDSKRSYGYTF.

This chain uses TRBV5-4 with TRBJ2-2; possibly TRBD2 for D (5 bases). The germline V gene has CDR1 SGHNT and CDR2 YYREEE (reference sequence). Trimming took off 4 bases at V and 3 bases at J, with 19 bases between the two ends. This CDR3 region has 17 residues. The chain's CDR3 is CASSLDLVRADTGELFF. DNA of the CDR3: TGTGCCAGCAGCCTGGACCTAGTGCGGGCTGACACCGGGGAGCTGTTTTTT.

The chain combines TRBV5-8 with TRBJ2-2; possible D gene TRBD2, 6 bases. Germline V lookup: CDR1 SGHTS, CDR2 YDEGEE. The CDR3 loop spans 16 amino acids. V was clipped by 0 bases and J by 0 bases, with 9 bases between them. The CDR3 region has the DNA TGTGCCAGCAGCTTGGTTGCGGGAACGAACACCGGGGAGCTGTTTTTT. Protein: CASSLVAGTNTGELFF. Using reference TRBV5-8 and TRBJ2-2 for the parts outside the CDR3, the full variable domain is EAGVTQSPTHLIKTRGQQATLRCSPISGHTSVYWYQQALGLGLQFLLWYDEGEERNRGNFPPRFSGRQFPNYSSELNVNALELEDSALYLCASSLVAGTNTGELFFGEGSRLTVL.

This clone came up once. This chain links TRBV11-3 with TRBJ2-1, with TRBD2 identical over 10 bases. With 3 bases clipped from V and 0 bases from J, the junction kept 8 bases outside the gene matches. CDR3 length: 18 residues. Germline V gene data show CDR1 as SGHNT and CDR2 as YENEEA. The CDR3 nucleotides read TGTGCCAGCAGCTTGCTAGCGGGAGTTTCCAGCTCCTACAATGAGCAGTTCTTC. Translating it yields CASSLLAGVSSSYNEQFF.

The J gene is TRBJ2-1, the V gene TRBV6-1; 7 positions agree with TRBD2. J gave up 4 bases and V 3 bases, and 6 bases lay outside the gene matches. CDR3 length: 15 amino acids. Germline loops: CDR1 MNHNS, CDR2 SASEGT. CDR3 nucleotide sequence: TGTGCCAGCAGTGAGGGGAGGGAGCGGTACAATGAGCAGTTCTTC. This gives the protein CASSEGRERYNEQFF.

This chain uses TRBV9 with TRBJ2-5; maybe TRBD2 (5 bases). Trimming pared 6 bases from V and 3 bases from J, leaving 9 bases between. The germline V gene has CDR1 SGDLS and CDR2 YYNGEE. This CDR3 is built from 12 residues. The CDR3 protein is CASNSAEETQYF. CDR3 nucleotides: TGTGCCAGCAACTCAGCGGAAGAGACCCAGTACTTC.

The chain has TRBV19 and TRBJ1-1, with unresolved D. The V end was cut by 7 bases, the J end by 2 bases, with 17 bases between. The CDR3 is 15 amino acids. Germline V CDR1 and CDR2: LNHDA, SQIVND (reference sequence). CDR3: CASTDLWTGNTEAFF. The CDR3 DNA reads as TGTGCCAGTACCGATCTTTGGACGGGAAACACTGAAGCTTTCTTT.

The genes are TRBV7-3 and TRBJ2-1; 7 bases align to TRBD1. The CDR3 totals 14 residues. V was clipped by 5 bases and J by 4 bases; unmatched bases: 5. Germline CDR1 is SGHTA and CDR2 is FQGTGA. CDR3 amino acids: CASSPGQSYNEQFF. The DNA for the CDR3 is TGTGCCAGCAGCCCGGGACAGAGTTACAATGAGCAGTTCTTC.

The rearrangement uses TRBV5-1 and TRBJ2-2; TRBD1 agrees at 11 bases. The CDR3 consists of 15 residues. The V segment lost 4 bases and the J segment 6 bases; nucleotides outside the gene matches: 5. CDR1 is SGHRS, CDR2 YFSETQ, per germline. Written as DNA, the CDR3 is TGCGCCAGCAGCCGGGGACAGGGGGTGGCCGGGGAGCTGTTTTTT. Its protein is CASSRGQGVAGELFF.

The chain has TRBV5-6 and TRBJ2-1, with D perhaps matching TRBD2 (6 bases). There are 14 residues in the CDR3. CDR1 and CDR2 from the germline V gene are SGHDT and YYEEEE. Trimming removed 4 bases at V and 8 bases at J, with 16 bases between. The CDR3 loop is CASSPGLPNDEQFF. The CDR3 DNA sequence: TGTGCCAGCAGCCCTGGACTACCCAACGATGAGCAGTTCTTC.

This chain connects TRBV27 to TRBJ1-2; weak D call: TRBD1 (5 bases). V was trimmed by 6 bases and J by 5 bases, leaving 10 bases between them. The CDR3 loop spans 12 amino acids. Germline CDR1 is MNHEY and CDR2 is SMNVEV (reference sequence). For the CDR3, the DNA is TGTGCCAGCAGCCCCGGGGGGTATGGCTACACCTTC. The encoded protein is CASSPGGYGYTF.

The CDR3: CASSQKQGANTEAFF. The CDR3 nucleotides read TGCGCCAGCAGCCAAAAACAGGGGGCTAACACTGAAGCTTTCTTT. The gene calls are TRBV4-3 and TRBJ1-1, with 9 bases identical to TRBD1. Trimming took 2 bases from V and 2 from J; bases not matched to a gene: 3. The germline V gene has CDR1 LGHNA and CDR2 YSLEER. This CDR3 has 15 residues.

The chain employs TRBV19 and TRBJ2-5, with 13 bases that match TRBD2. The germline gives CDR1 LNHDA, CDR2 SQIVND (reference sequence). The V segment lost 5 bases and the J segment 4 bases; nucleotides outside the gene matches: 16. This CDR3 has 19 amino acids. The CDR3 sequence is CASSSRPGLAGLGGETQYF. CDR3 DNA sequence: TGTGCCAGTAGTTCACGACCGGGACTAGCGGGATTGGGAGGAGAGACCCAGTACTTC.

The chain has TRBV10-3 and TRBJ2-1; TRBD2 aligns across 16 bases. The length of the CDR3 is 18 residues. The J segment lost 2 bases and the V segment lost 5 bases, leaving 6 bases of the junction unmatched. Germline V gene data show CDR1 as ENHRY and CDR2 as SYGVKD. For the CDR3, the DNA is TGTGCCATCAGTACCGGGACTAGCGGGGGGGCTACCTACAATGAGCAGTTCTTC. It yields the protein CAISTGTSGGATYNEQFF.

The CDR3, as DNA: TGTGCCAGCAGCTTGGTTCTCCTAGCGGGAGGGAATGAGCAGTTCTTC. As protein: CASSLVLLAGGNEQFF. The chain links TRBV5-8 to TRBJ2-1, with 12 bases fitting TRBD2. Germline CDR1 is SGHTS and CDR2 is YDEGEE. The V and J ends lost 0 bases and 7 bases, in that order; junction bases with no gene match: 5. The CDR3 has 16 amino acids.

This clone turned up a few times. This chain joins TRBV29-1 and TRBJ1-1; possibly TRBD1 for D (5 bases). The germline V gene has CDR1 SQVTM and CDR2 ANQGSEA. The CDR3 is 9 amino acids. With 4 bases removed from V and 8 bases from J, the gap between germline ends came to 5 bases. CDR3 nucleotides: TGCAGCGTTGGGACAGAAGCTTTCTTT. Its protein is CSVGTEAFF.

The chain has TRBV6-4 and TRBJ1-2; possibly TRBD1 for D (6 bases). The CDR3 loop spans 18 amino acids. The germline V and J ends were trimmed by 6 bases and 2 bases, with 25 bases remaining between them. From germline, CDR1 is MRHNA and CDR2 SNTAGT. The CDR3 bases are TGTGCCAGCAGCAAAAAAACCCGAGGACAGTCAACCAACTATGGCTACACCTTC. Amino acid sequence: CASSKKTRGQSTNYGYTF.

The rearrangement joins TRBV11-3 to TRBJ2-7, with D possibly matching TRBD2 (7 bases). Trimming shortened V by 5 bases and J by 0 bases, and 17 bases separated the two germline ends. CDR3 length equals 16 residues. Germline V gene lookup returns CDR1 SGHNT and CDR2 YENEEA. DNA for the CDR3: TGTGCCAGCAGCCCCAAAGGGGGGGCGAGCTCCTACGAGCAGTACTTC. The encoded protein is CASSPKGGASSYEQYF.

The V and J genes are TRBV7-2 and TRBJ2-3, with D hard to call. The CDR3 loop spans 16 amino acids. Trimming removed 6 bases at V and 0 bases at J, with 16 bases between. CDR1 is SGHTA, CDR2 FQGNSA, per germline. The CDR3 sequence: CASSPRHMESTDTQYF. The CDR3 DNA sequence: TGTGCCAGCAGTCCCCGACACATGGAAAGCACAGATACGCAGTATTTT.

This clone was counted a single time. The chain links TRBV5-1 to TRBJ1-6, with D tentatively TRBD1 (5 bases). The germline CDR1 and CDR2 sequences are SGHRS and YFSETQ. This CDR3 region has 16 residues. Trimming removed 0 bases from V and 7 bases from J, with 14 bases in between. This CDR3 reads CASSLAGRAINSPLHF. The DNA of the CDR3 is TGCGCCAGCAGCTTGGCGGGCAGGGCTATAAATTCACCCCTCCACTTT.